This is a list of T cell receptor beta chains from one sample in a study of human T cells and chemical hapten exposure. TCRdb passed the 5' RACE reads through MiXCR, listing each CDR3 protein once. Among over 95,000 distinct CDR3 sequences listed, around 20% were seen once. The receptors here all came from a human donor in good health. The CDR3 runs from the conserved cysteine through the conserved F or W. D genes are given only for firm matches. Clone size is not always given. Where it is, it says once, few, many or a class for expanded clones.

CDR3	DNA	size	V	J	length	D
CASSEHGTGNQPQHF	TGTGCCAGCAGTGAACATGGAACGGGGAATCAGCCCCAGCATTTT	few	TRBV2	TRBJ1-5	15	NA
CASSPPALSYEQYF	TGTGCCAGCAGTCCGCCGGCGCTCTCGTACGAGCAGTACTTC	few	TRBV6-5	TRBJ2-7	14	NA
CASGLKRVPRASGPESSYNEQFF	TGTGCTAGTGGTTTGAAACGAGTCCCTCGGGCTAGCGGGCCCGAATCATCCTACAATGAGCAGTTCTTC	few	TRBV12-5	TRBJ2-1	23	TRBD2
CASSLLSGEAFF	TGTGCCAGCAGTTTATTATCAGGGGAAGCTTTCTTT	NA	TRBV28	TRBJ1-1	12	NA
CAWSSGTVQETQYF	TGTGCCTGGAGTAGTGGGACAGTACAAGAGACCCAGTACTTC	NA	TRBV30	TRBJ2-5	14	TRBD1
CASTFRDRANNEQFF	TGTGCCAGTACTTTCCGGGACAGGGCAAACAATGAGCAGTTCTTC	few	TRBV19	TRBJ2-1	15	TRBD1
CASSPLGISAETQYF	TGTGCCAGCAGCCCTCTAGGGATTTCGGCGGAGACCCAGTACTTC	NA	TRBV28	TRBJ2-5	15	NA
CASSLAIGRGAEAFF	TGTGCCAGCAGCTTGGCAATCGGCAGAGGGGCTGAAGCTTTCTTT	NA	TRBV5-5	TRBJ1-1	15	NA
CASSPGLAGYNEQFF	TGTGCCAGCAGCCCGGGACTAGCGGGTTACAATGAGCAGTTCTTC	few	TRBV11-2	TRBJ2-1	15	TRBD2
CASSPGQGISNEQFF	TGTGCCAGCAGTCCTGGACAGGGTATATCCAATGAGCAGTTCTTC	NA	TRBV12-3/TRBV12-4	TRBJ2-1	15	TRBD1
CASSPDRTYEQYF	TGTGCCAGCTCACCTGACAGGACCTACGAGCAGTACTTC	NA	TRBV18	TRBJ2-7	13	NA
CASSLLPAGGEQFF	TGTGCCAGCAGCTTACTTCCAGCGGGAGGGGAGCAGTTCTTC	few	TRBV11-3	TRBJ2-1	14	TRBD2
CASSPQGGTSGDGEQFF	TGTGCCAGCAGCCCCCAGGGGGGGACTAGCGGGGACGGGGAGCAGTTCTTC	few	TRBV9	TRBJ2-1	17	TRBD2
CASSPGLAGRGDTQYF	TGTGCCAGCAGCCCGGGACTAGCGGGAAGGGGGGATACGCAGTATTTT	NA	TRBV4-2	TRBJ2-3	16	TRBD2
CASSPGRGGNEQFF	TGTGCCAGCAGCCCGGGGAGGGGGGGGAATGAGCAGTTCTTC	NA	TRBV6-1	TRBJ2-1	14	NA
CASSRLRSHEQYF	TGTGCCAGCAGTCGCCTCCGTTCCCACGAGCAGTACTTC	few	TRBV6-5	TRBJ2-7	13	NA
CASSALPGGRPYEQYF	TGTGCCAGCAGTGCCCTCCCAGGGGGTAGGCCCTACGAGCAGTACTTC	few	TRBV27	TRBJ2-7	16	TRBD1
CASRALAGATDTQYF	TGTGCCAGCAGGGCACTAGCGGGAGCTACAGATACGCAGTATTTT	NA	TRBV12-3/TRBV12-4	TRBJ2-3	15	TRBD2
CRPSWGADTEAFF	TGCAGGCCCTCCTGGGGCGCGGACACTGAAGCTTTCTTT	NA	TRBV20-1	TRBJ1-1	13	NA
CASGSGYNEQFF	TGTGCTAGTGGCAGTGGATACAATGAGCAGTTCTTC	NA	TRBV12-5	TRBJ2-1	12	NA
CASSFLGSGQYF	TGTGCCAGCAGCTTTCTAGGAAGCGGGCAGTACTTC	NA	TRBV11-1	TRBJ2-7	12	NA
CASSQSRSAGARSTDTQYF	TGCGCCAGCAGTCAATCGAGGTCGGCAGGGGCTCGTAGCACAGATACGCAGTATTTT	NA	TRBV23-1	TRBJ2-3	19	NA
CASSLGGGYGYTF	TGTGCCAGCAGTTTGGGGGGAGGCTATGGCTACACCTTC	many	TRBV27	TRBJ1-2	13	NA
CAQSPLGSGEQFF	TGTGCCCAATCCCCACTAGGATCCGGTGAGCAGTTCTTC	once	TRBV11-2	TRBJ2-1	13	NA
CASSQEGGDYEQYF	TGCGCCAGCAGCCAAGAGGGTGGAGACTACGAGCAGTACTTC	few	TRBV4-1	TRBJ2-7	14	NA
CASSPILGRDIQYF	TGCGCCAGCAGCCCCATCTTGGGGCGTGACATTCAGTACTTC	NA	TRBV4-1	TRBJ2-4	14	NA
CASSELVGTGELFF	TGTGCCAGCAGTGAACTAGTGGGGACCGGGGAGCTGTTTTTT	NA	TRBV2	TRBJ2-2	14	NA
CASSEQGEVTEAFF	TGTGCCAGCAGTGAACAGGGGGAGGTCACTGAAGCTTTCTTT	NA	TRBV6-1	TRBJ1-1	14	TRBD1
CASSLEDGFYGYTF	TGCGCCAGCAGCTTGGAGGACGGCTTCTATGGCTACACCTTC	few	TRBV5-1	TRBJ1-2	14	NA
CASSQDRGKLFF	TGTGCCAGCAGCCAAGATCGGGGAAAACTGTTTTTT	NA	TRBV3-1	TRBJ1-4	12	NA
CASSLLTSPTLKRAQYF	TGTGCCAGCAGTCTGTTGACTAGCCCTACTTTAAAGCGGGCCCAGTACTTC	NA	TRBV28	TRBJ2-5	17	TRBD2
CASSLYLTGSTEAFF	TGTGCCAGCAGTTTATACCTGACAGGGAGCACTGAAGCTTTCTTT	NA	TRBV12-3/TRBV12-4	TRBJ1-1	15	TRBD1
CAIRPDRGQETQYF	TGTGCCATCAGGCCCGACAGGGGGCAAGAGACCCAGTACTTC	few	TRBV10-3	TRBJ2-5	14	TRBD1
CASSALRPGTSGRRETQYF	TGTGCCAGCAGTGCCTTAAGGCCCGGGACTAGCGGGAGACGAGAGACCCAGTACTTC	NA	TRBV25-1	TRBJ2-5	19	TRBD2
CASTPLAEGTDTQYF	TGTGCCAGCACCCCTCTAGCGGAAGGAACAGATACGCAGTATTTT	few	TRBV27	TRBJ2-3	15	TRBD2
CASRSAGAGNTIYF	TGTGCCAGTAGGTCGGCAGGGGCTGGAAACACCATATATTTT	few	TRBV28	TRBJ1-3	14	NA
CASSQPGMNTEAFF	TGTGCCAGCAGCCAACCAGGAATGAACACTGAAGCTTTCTTT	NA	TRBV14	TRBJ1-1	14	NA
CASSLFVSGTYEQYF	TGTGCCAGCAGCTTGTTTGTTAGCGGGACCTACGAGCAGTACTTC	NA	TRBV5-4	TRBJ2-7	15	TRBD2
CASSYSPGGSGNTIYF	TGTGCCAGCAGTTACTCCCCCGGAGGGTCCGGAAACACCATATATTTT	NA	TRBV6-2/TRBV6-3	TRBJ1-3	16	NA
CASSRNTNQPQHF	TGTGCCAGCAGTCGAAACACAAATCAGCCCCAGCATTTT	many	TRBV27	TRBJ1-5	13	NA
CSARQGARGYTF	TGCAGTGCTAGACAGGGGGCGAGAGGCTACACCTTC	NA	TRBV20-1	TRBJ1-2	12	TRBD1
CASSLEALGGNEQFF	TGCGCCAGCAGCTTAGAGGCGCTCGGGGGCAATGAGCAGTTCTTC	few	TRBV5-1	TRBJ2-1	15	NA
CASRTDRSPVGTEAFF	TGTGCCAGCAGGACCGACAGGTCCCCGGTGGGGACTGAAGCTTTCTTT	NA	TRBV12-3/TRBV12-4	TRBJ1-1	16	NA
CAITRGLNSPLHF	TGTGCCATCACCAGGGGCCTTAATTCACCCCTCCACTTT	few	TRBV10-3	TRBJ1-6	13	NA
CASSRAAGTSSTDTQYF	TGTGCCAGCAGTCGGGCGGCCGGGACATCTTCCACAGATACGCAGTATTTT	once	TRBV6-5	TRBJ2-3	17	NA
CASSLELAGIMGEQFF	TGTGCCAGCAGCTTAGAACTAGCGGGAATAATGGGTGAGCAGTTCTTC	NA	TRBV13	TRBJ2-1	16	TRBD2
CASSAGVSPLHF	TGTGCCAGCAGTGCGGGGGTTTCACCCCTCCACTTT	few	TRBV25-1	TRBJ1-6	12	NA
CASSYSGYNQPQHF	TGTGCCAGCAGTTACTCAGGGTACAATCAGCCCCAGCATTTT	NA	TRBV6-5	TRBJ1-5	14	NA
CASKVPGRGEQFF	TGCGCCAGCAAGGTGCCTGGGAGGGGGGAGCAGTTCTTC	NA	TRBV5-1	TRBJ2-1	13	NA
CASSPPGLAGSSGANVLTF	TGTGCCAGCTCACCACCGGGACTAGCGGGATCCTCTGGGGCCAACGTCCTGACTTTC	NA	TRBV18	TRBJ2-6	19	TRBD2
CASSLVKVSEAFF	TGTGCCAGCAGCTTAGTAAAGGTTTCAGAAGCTTTCTTT	few	TRBV7-2	TRBJ1-1	13	NA
CSVPSSGSYNEQFF	TGCAGCGTTCCGTCTAGCGGGTCTTACAATGAGCAGTTCTTC	NA	TRBV29-1	TRBJ2-1	14	TRBD2